The clone carrying this TCR beta chain was found many times. What it binds is not known. The CDR3 sequence is 17 residues long. Trimming took off 4 bases at V and 5 bases at J, with 24 bases between the two ends. Germline V lookup: CDR1 LGHNA, CDR2 YSLEER. This sample is part of a study of early T cells in non-severe SARS-CoV-2 infection. Study summary: Sequenced bulk RNA came from whole blood that was unsorted, and chains were unpaired. Study-wide results and limits: VDJdb-based matching was biased toward anti-spike CD8 responses and missed private and CD4 specificities.

cDNA molecules, individually, were tagged with unique molecular identifiers. TCRdb recomputed calls from the 5' RACE reads with MiXCR, one row per CDR3 protein. Of about 57,000 distinct CDR3 sequences listed, over 10% are singletons. V gene TRBV4-3 combines with J gene TRBJ2-7; TRBD2 might be the D (6 bases). Sequencing was done on a sample of whole blood. The sequence was obtained from an adult who was a healthcare worker with PCR-confirmed SARS-CoV-2 infection or an uninfected control (not recorded which). Here the CDR3 reads CASSPSRGAGSGDEQYF. Written as DNA, the CDR3 is TGCGCCAGCAGCCCTTCCCGCGGGGCAGGGTCAGGAGACGAGCAGTACTTC.